What follows is one T cell receptor (beta chain) and its context. The data originate from a study of blood T cell repertoires in COVID-19. Study-wide background: PBMCs, B-cell-depleted T cells, or T cells provided the cDNA or gDNA that made up the material.

Method: immunoSEQ multiplex PCR; TCRdb's copy keeps in-frame clones and lacks some. The table lists fewer than 350,000 clones, around 81% of them singletons. The germline V gene encodes CDR1 MNHEY and CDR2 SVGAGI. The CDR3 has 13 amino acids. Trimming removed 4 bases at V and 0 bases at J, with 6 bases between. Sequencing used peripheral blood. This sequence originates from a woman between 50 and 59 years old with active or convalescent COVID-19. The chain uses TRBV6-5 and TRBJ1-2, with D uncertain. CDR3 sequence reads: CASSSGSNYGYTF. Written as DNA, the CDR3 is TGTGCCAGCAGTTCAGGTTCTAACTATGGCTACACCTTC.